What follows is one T cell receptor beta chain and its context. Its target is unknown. The data stem from a study of identical twins. Study-wide findings and caveats: Insertion counts were lower in abundant cord blood beta clonotypes, a trend that memory repertoires did not show.

MiXCR was run by TCRdb on the 5' RACE reads, yielding one entry per CDR3 protein. The sample includes about 530,000 distinct CDR3 sequences, about 20% seen only once; the top ten take around 0.47%. The same data also contributed to another study, on yellow fever vaccine responses in identical twins.

The receptor was isolated from a woman aged 18-29 years in good health. Sequencing was carried out using CD4+ T cells sorted from blood.

The CDR3 bases are TGTGCCAGCAGCTCGACGTTCTCGGGACGCCCCTCTGGGGCCAACGTCCTGACTTTC. Translating gives CASSSTFSGRPSGANVLTF. This chain uses TRBV11-1 with TRBJ2-6; perhaps D is TRBD1 or TRBD2 (5 bases each). The CDR3 contains 19 residues. In germline, CDR1 is SGHAT, CDR2 FQDESV (reference sequence). V lost 4 bases to trimming and J lost 0 bases, with 19 bases between them.